This T cell receptor (beta chain) derives from a study of cytomegalovirus exposure and HLA in healthy donors. The study, taken as a whole, reports: In a later analysis, HLA-associated TCR beta chains were more clonally expanded than equally common others. Presence/absence analyses treated sequencing depth as roughly uniform across donors.

Researchers ran the PCR with 60 Vbeta and 13 Jbeta primers. Using immunoSEQ multiplex PCR, the repertoire was profiled, and TCRdb retains in-frame clones only, with some absent. The repertoire holds around 120,000 clones, with around 84% as singletons. Concerning this clone itself: Antigen specificity is unknown.

CDR1 is MGHRA and CDR2 is YSYEKL in the germline V gene. V shed 2 bases, J shed 0 bases, and the junction held 5 bases outside the gene matches. CDR3 length: 18 residues. The rearrangement uses TRBV4-1 and TRBJ2-4, with 12 bases aligning to TRBD2. The sequenced sample consisted of PBMCs. This sequence originates from a woman aged 25 to 45 in good health and CMV-seropositive. The CDR3 sequence is CASSQWLAGGLAKNIQYF. Written as DNA, the CDR3 is TGCGCCAGCAGCCAATGGCTAGCGGGGGGGCTAGCCAAAAACATTCAGTACTTC.